This entry lists 18 T cell receptor beta chains sequenced from one sample in a study of blood T cell repertoires in COVID-19 (dated by TCRdb to the early 2020s). The library came from the immunoSEQ multiplex PCR assay. The table was pulled from immuneACCESS by TCRdb, which kept in-frame rearrangements only. Such tables lose some clones; where checked, under half of the loss comes from unresolved V genes, and the rest has no known cause. The table for this sample lists almost 300,000 clones; roughly 90% of them were counted only once. Over 8.5% of the sample goes to the ten largest clones. Material for sequencing was peripheral blood. The receptors here all came from a woman aged 30 to 39 with COVID-19, enrolled during active disease.

The rearrangement links TRBV19 to TRBJ2-5; perhaps TRBD2 as D (6 bases). This CDR3 region has 16 residues. V lost 5 bases and J lost 3, with 19 bases in between. Germline V gene lookup returns CDR1 LNHDA and CDR2 SQIVND (reference sequence). The CDR3 coding sequence is TGTGCCAGTAGTCTCGGGGGAGGCCCGGCGGAAGAGACCCAGTACTTC. Translated: CASSLGGGPAEETQYF.

The rearrangement joins TRBV6-5 to TRBJ1-5; tentative D call: TRBD1 (6 bases). Looked up from germline, CDR1 is MNHEY and CDR2 is SVGAGI. CDR3 size: 13 residues. Trimming took 6 bases from V and 3 from J, leaving 9 bases between them. This CDR3 is CASRQGTNQPQHF. For the CDR3, the DNA is TGTGCCAGCAGACAGGGAACCAATCAGCCCCAGCATTTT.

This sequence joins TRBV7-6 and TRBJ1-4; TRBD1 aligns across 11 bases. This CDR3 is built from 17 residues. Germline CDR1 SGHVS, CDR2 FNYEAQ. Losses at the gene ends were 6 bases for V and 6 bases for J; bases not matched to a gene: 12. Here the CDR3 DNA reads TGTGCCAGCAGTCGGGGGGGGACAGGGGGGATTGATGAAAAACTGTTTTTT. Amino acid sequence: CASSRGGTGGIDEKLFF.

V usage is TRBV18 and J usage is TRBJ2-3; TRBD1 matches 7 bases. This CDR3 has 17 residues. Per the germline V gene, CDR1 is KGHSH and CDR2 is LQKENI. With V trimmed by 4 bases and J by 0 bases, 10 bases remained unmatched. The CDR3 region has the DNA TGTGCCAGCTCACTCCTACCTGGACAGGCTAGCACAGATACGCAGTATTTT. Translation gives CASSLLPGQASTDTQYF.

This chain links TRBV5-1 with TRBJ1-2; 11 bases line up with TRBD1. CDR3 size: 14 residues. Trimming removed 3 bases from V and 4 bases from J; junction bases left unmatched: 2. Germline-derived CDR1 and CDR2 are SGHRS and YFSETQ. The DNA of the CDR3 is TGCGCCAGCAGCTGGGGGACAGGGGGCTATGGCTACACCTTC. Protein sequence: CASSWGTGGYGYTF. Using reference TRBV5-1 and TRBJ1-2 for the parts outside the CDR3, the full variable domain is KAGVTQTPRYLIKTRGQQVTLSCSPISGHRSVSWYQQTPGQGLQFLFEYFSETQRNKGNFPGRFSGRQFSNSRSEMNVSTLELGDSALYLCASSWGTGGYGYTFGSGTRLTVV.

The chain joins TRBV6-1 to TRBJ2-7; 8 nucleotides align to TRBD1. V gave up 4 bases and J gave up 3 bases; unmatched junction bases: 11. The CDR3 length is 16 residues. Germline V gene data show CDR1 as MNHNS and CDR2 as SASEGT. The CDR3, as DNA: TGTGCCAGCAGTGGAGCGGAGACAGGGGTTATCTACGAGCAGTACTTC. It specifies CASSGAETGVIYEQYF.

The rearrangement joins TRBV28 to TRBJ1-4; D might be TRBD1 (5 bases). Trimming stripped 6 bases from V and 9 bases from J, with 11 bases between. The CDR3 totals 12 residues. Per germline, CDR1 MDHEN and CDR2 SYDVKM. CDR3 sequence reads: CASRGGVKKLFF. In nucleotides, the CDR3 is TGTGCCAGCAGGGGGGGGGTGAAAAAACTGTTTTTT.

The chain combines TRBV2 with TRBJ2-1, with D maybe TRBD1 (6 bases). This CDR3 contains 13 residues. Trimming took off 6 bases at V and 2 bases at J, with 8 bases between the two ends. Per the germline V gene, CDR1 is SNHLY and CDR2 is FYNNEI. Here the CDR3 reads CASRDRTYNEQFF. The CDR3 region has the DNA TGTGCCAGCAGGGACAGAACCTACAATGAGCAGTTCTTC.

The rearrangement uses TRBV28 and TRBJ1-5; 7 nucleotides agree with TRBD1. Trimming cost V 5 bases and J 9 bases; bases outside gene matches: 4. Germline lookup yields CDR1 MDHEN and CDR2 SYDVKM. This CDR3 spans 12 amino acids. CDR3 amino acids: CASSLGQPPQHF. The DNA of the CDR3 is TGTGCCAGCAGTCTGGGACAGCCGCCCCAGCATTTT.

V is TRBV19 and J is TRBJ2-1; 7 bases map to TRBD2. CDR1 and CDR2 (germline): LNHDA, SQIVND (reference sequence). Losses at the gene ends were 7 bases for V and 5 bases for J; bases not matched to a gene: 8. CDR3 size: 14 residues. As DNA, the CDR3 is TGTGCCAGTAACAGCGGGGTCCTCCACAATGAGCAGTTCTTC. Translation gives CASNSGVLHNEQFF.

The chain links TRBV15 to TRBJ1-1, with D possibly matching TRBD1 (5 bases). Trimming took 0 bases from V and 11 from J, leaving 13 bases between them. The CDR3 runs 13 residues. Germline V gene data show CDR1 as LNHNV and CDR2 as YYDKDF (reference sequence). The CDR3 bases are TGTGCCACCAGCAGAGATCGGGTCAGGGCGGCTTTCTTT. Amino acids: CATSRDRVRAAFF. The whole variable domain, remainder taken from reference TRBV15 and TRBJ1-1, is DAMVIQNPRYQVTQFGKPVTLSCSQTLNHNVMYWYQQKSSQAPKLLFHYYDKDFNNEADTPDNFQSRRPNTSFCFLDIRSPGLGDTAMYLCATSRDRVRAAFFGQGTRLTVV.

V gene TRBV5-1 combines with J gene TRBJ2-5, with 8 nucleotides matching TRBD2. Per germline, CDR1 SGHRS and CDR2 YFSETQ. V trimming: 0 bases; J trimming: 1 base; junction bases outside the gene matches: 5. This CDR3 region has 16 residues. The CDR3 DNA is TGCGCCAGCAGCTTGGCCCGGACTAGCACCCAAGAGACCCAGTACTTC. Residues: CASSLARTSTQETQYF.

The chain uses TRBV27 and TRBJ2-7, with D possibly being TRBD1 (6 bases). The CDR3 extends over 15 amino acids. Germline assignment: CDR1 MNHEY and CDR2 SMNVEV (reference sequence). V gave up 3 bases and J gave up 7 bases, with 19 bases separating them. This CDR3 reads CASSLTRQAAREQYF. CDR3 DNA sequence: TGTGCCAGCAGTTTGACGAGACAGGCGGCGCGGGAGCAGTACTTC.

As to this clone: The junction differs from germline at one of its ends, possibly a read error. V usage is TRBV6-1 and J usage is TRBJ1-4; perhaps TRBD1 as D (6 bases). In germline, CDR1 is MNHNS, CDR2 SASEGT. The length of the CDR3 is 17 residues. The CDR3 nucleotides read TGTGCCAGCAGCGAAGACAGGTATACCCTTACGGGTGAAAAACTGTTTTTT. It translates to CASSEDRYTLTGEKLFF.

V gene TRBV2 combines with J gene TRBJ1-3, with D possibly matching TRBD1 (5 bases). The CDR3 is 14 amino acids. In germline, CDR1 is SNHLY, CDR2 FYNNEI. V dropped 4 bases and J dropped 0 bases, with 7 bases sitting between them. CDR3 sequence (DNA): TGTGCCAGCAGTGGTGGACACTCTGGAAACACCATATATTTT. This translates into CASSGGHSGNTIYF.

This chain joins TRBV10-2 and TRBJ1-4, with D perhaps TRBD1 (6 bases). The CDR3 length is 13 residues. Germline CDR1 and CDR2: WSHSY and SAAADI. V was clipped by 8 bases and J by 5 bases, with 12 bases between them. The CDR3 sequence: CASRGQRNEKLFF. CDR3 sequence (DNA): TGCGCCAGCCGAGGACAGAGAAATGAAAAACTGTTTTTT.

The chain is built from TRBV25-1 and TRBJ2-2; TRBD2 matches 7 bases. Germline V CDR1 and CDR2: MGHDK, SYGVNS. Unmatched junction bases numbered 6, after V lost 2 bases and J lost 6 bases. CDR3 length: 15 amino acids. CDR3: CASSEAAGRPGELFF. The CDR3 nucleotides are TGTGCCAGCAGTGAAGCCGCCGGGAGGCCCGGGGAGCTGTTTTTT.

The V and J genes are TRBV27 and TRBJ2-2, with 15 bases identical to TRBD2. CDR3 size: 18 residues. Germline assignment: CDR1 MNHEY and CDR2 SMNVEV (reference sequence). The junction had 12 bases not matched to a gene; V was cut back by 7 bases and J by 6 bases. The CDR3 DNA reads as TGTGCCAGCACCCGACCGGGACTAGCGGGGGGTTTTGCCGGGGAGCTGTTTTTT. This gives the protein CASTRPGLAGGFAGELFF.